The rows below give T cell receptor beta chains drawn from one sample of a study of cytomegalovirus exposure and HLA in healthy donors. Generated by immunoSEQ multiplex PCR, the TCRdb table keeps only in-frame clones and is missing some. This table has about 150,000 clones, 84% appearing once. The sample consisted of PBMCs. The receptors were gathered from a boy aged 2-15 years in good health and CMV-seronegative. CDR3s include the opening cysteine and the closing phenylalanine or tryptophan. The D gene is left open where the match is weak. Not every row has a clone size; where given, it reads once, few, many or a size class.

d_call: TRBD1; v_call: TRBV2; clone_size: -; j_call: TRBJ2-2; cdr3_aa: CASSEQGGLAGELFF; cdr3_nt: TGTGCCAGCAGTGAACAAGGGGGCTTGGCCGGGGAGCTGTTTTTT
d_call: TRBD2; v_call: TRBV4-2; clone_size: few; j_call: TRBJ2-7; cdr3_aa: CASSQPFSGLNPYEQYF; cdr3_nt: TGTGCCAGCAGCCAACCCTTTAGCGGGTTGAATCCCTACGAGCAGTACTTC
d_call: TRBD1; v_call: TRBV6-4; clone_size: few; j_call: TRBJ2-7; cdr3_aa: CASSDKPGQGGQLCEQYF; cdr3_nt: TGTGCCAGCAGTGACAAACCGGGACAGGGGGGACAACTCTGCGAGCAGTACTTC
d_call: TRBD1; v_call: TRBV5-6; clone_size: few; j_call: TRBJ1-5; cdr3_aa: CASSKTGSQPQHF; cdr3_nt: TGTGCCAGCAGCAAGACAGGGAGTCAGCCCCAGCATTTT
d_call: -; v_call: TRBV11-2; clone_size: -; j_call: TRBJ1-1; cdr3_aa: CASSFNQGTEAFF; cdr3_nt: TGTGCCAGCAGCTTCAACCAGGGAACTGAAGCTTTCTTT
d_call: -; v_call: TRBV2; clone_size: few; j_call: TRBJ1-1; cdr3_aa: CASTRRGGTEAFF; cdr3_nt: TGTGCCAGCACCCGAAGGGGGGGCACTGAAGCTTTCTTT
d_call: -; v_call: TRBV27; clone_size: once; j_call: TRBJ2-1; cdr3_aa: CASSPRDSSTMFF; cdr3_nt: TGTGCCAGCAGCCCACGGGACTCATCTACTATGTTCTTC
d_call: -; v_call: TRBV5-1; clone_size: -; j_call: TRBJ1-2; cdr3_aa: CASSLGPLENYGYTF; cdr3_nt: TGCGCCAGCAGCTTGGGCCCACTCGAGAACTATGGCTACACCTTC
d_call: -; v_call: TRBV6-5; clone_size: few; j_call: TRBJ1-1; cdr3_aa: CASSYSTGGYAKAFF; cdr3_nt: TGTGCCAGCAGTTACTCGACCGGGGGATACGCGAAGGCTTTCTTT
d_call: -; v_call: TRBV15; clone_size: -; j_call: TRBJ1-5; cdr3_aa: CATSREGDPGAQHF; cdr3_nt: TGTGCCACCAGCAGAGAGGGGGACCCGGGGGCCCAGCATTTT
d_call: -; v_call: TRBV6-5; clone_size: -; j_call: TRBJ1-5; cdr3_aa: CASSRGMFNQPQHF; cdr3_nt: TGTGCCAGCAGTCGGGGTATGTTCAATCAGCCCCAGCATTTT
d_call: TRBD2; v_call: TRBV9; clone_size: once; j_call: TRBJ2-7; cdr3_aa: CASSVDGGSHEQYF; cdr3_nt: TGTGCCAGCAGCGTAGACGGCGGGAGCCACGAGCAGTACTTC
d_call: -; v_call: TRBV29-1; clone_size: -; j_call: TRBJ2-5; cdr3_aa: CSVGNQGWLQETQYF; cdr3_nt: TGCAGCGTGGGGAACCAGGGGTGGCTACAAGAGACCCAGTACTTC
d_call: -; v_call: TRBV9; clone_size: -; j_call: TRBJ2-4; cdr3_aa: CASSPRDTLNIQYF; cdr3_nt: TGTGCCAGCAGCCCCCGGGACACATTAAACATTCAGTACTTC
d_call: -; v_call: TRBV18; clone_size: -; j_call: TRBJ2-5; cdr3_aa: CASSPQGGSETQYF; cdr3_nt: TGTGCCAGCTCACCCCAGGGTGGGTCAGAGACCCAGTACTTC
d_call: TRBD1; v_call: TRBV6-6; clone_size: -; j_call: TRBJ2-7; cdr3_aa: CASSSGQGAYEQYF; cdr3_nt: TGTGCCAGCAGTTCCGGACAGGGGGCCTACGAGCAGTACTTC
d_call: TRBD1; v_call: TRBV29-1; clone_size: -; j_call: TRBJ1-2; cdr3_aa: CSVVPGQDHGYTF; cdr3_nt: TGCAGCGTGGTACCGGGACAGGATCATGGCTACACCTTC
d_call: -; v_call: TRBV7-9; clone_size: -; j_call: TRBJ2-4; cdr3_aa: CASRPLAKNIQYF; cdr3_nt: TGTGCCTCGCGGCCCCTAGCCAAAAACATTCAGTACTTC
d_call: TRBD2; v_call: TRBV15; clone_size: -; j_call: TRBJ2-5; cdr3_aa: CAASRVAGGQETQYF; cdr3_nt: TGTGCCGCCAGCAGAGTAGCGGGAGGCCAAGAGACCCAGTACTTC
d_call: TRBD1; v_call: TRBV2; clone_size: -; j_call: TRBJ1-2; cdr3_aa: CASNDRGPQTNYGYTF; cdr3_nt: TGTGCCAGCAATGACAGGGGACCCCAAACTAACTATGGCTACACCTTC
d_call: -; v_call: TRBV5-4; clone_size: -; j_call: TRBJ1-2; cdr3_aa: CASSLGAGTLYGYTF; cdr3_nt: TGTGCCAGCAGCTTAGGGGCGGGAACCCTCTATGGCTACACCTTC
d_call: TRBD1; v_call: TRBV4-1; clone_size: -; j_call: TRBJ2-7; cdr3_aa: CASSRDRLNEQYF; cdr3_nt: TGCGCCAGCAGCCGGGACAGGTTGAACGAGCAGTACTTC
d_call: TRBD2; v_call: TRBV25-1; clone_size: -; j_call: TRBJ2-7; cdr3_aa: CASSESGGWEQYF; cdr3_nt: TGTGCCAGCAGTGAATCGGGGGGATGGGAGCAGTACTTC
d_call: TRBD2; v_call: TRBV7-2; clone_size: -; j_call: TRBJ2-1; cdr3_aa: CASSLRLAGPSYNEQFF; cdr3_nt: TGTGCCAGCAGCTTACGGCTAGCGGGCCCCTCCTACAATGAGCAGTTCTTC
d_call: -; v_call: TRBV10-1; clone_size: -; j_call: TRBJ1-5; cdr3_aa: CASSDGRFGPQHF; cdr3_nt: TGCGCCAGCAGTGATGGGCGTTTCGGGCCCCAGCATTTT
d_call: -; v_call: TRBV12-5; clone_size: -; j_call: TRBJ2-1; cdr3_aa: CASGEEGGYNEQFF; cdr3_nt: TGTGCTAGTGGAGAGGAGGGAGGATACAATGAGCAGTTCTTC
d_call: TRBD2; v_call: TRBV6-1; clone_size: -; j_call: TRBJ2-1; cdr3_aa: CASSEDLTSGRMQFF; cdr3_nt: TGTGCCAGCAGTGAAGACCTGACTAGCGGGAGGATGCAGTTCTTC
d_call: -; v_call: TRBV19; clone_size: -; j_call: TRBJ2-7; cdr3_aa: CASSIDTGYEQYF; cdr3_nt: TGTGCCAGTAGTATTGATACAGGCTACGAGCAGTACTTC
d_call: TRBD1; v_call: TRBV6-5; clone_size: -; j_call: TRBJ1-5; cdr3_aa: CASSRDRGQPQHF; cdr3_nt: TGTGCCAGCAGTCGGGACAGAGGACAGCCCCAGCATTTT
d_call: TRBD1; v_call: TRBV27; clone_size: -; j_call: TRBJ2-1; cdr3_aa: CASSSDRGDNEQFF; cdr3_nt: TGTGCCAGCAGTTCGGACAGGGGTGACAATGAGCAGTTCTTC
d_call: -; v_call: TRBV9; clone_size: -; j_call: TRBJ1-3; cdr3_aa: CASSVNQGFSGNTIYF; cdr3_nt: TGTGCCAGCAGCGTAAATCAGGGTTTCTCAGGAAACACCATATATTTT
d_call: -; v_call: TRBV6-1; clone_size: -; j_call: TRBJ2-7; cdr3_aa: CASSPVPQDYEQYF; cdr3_nt: TGTGCCAGCAGTCCGGTCCCGCAGGACTACGAGCAGTACTTC
d_call: -; v_call: TRBV10-3; clone_size: -; j_call: TRBJ2-5; cdr3_aa: CAIKAGGETQYF; cdr3_nt: TGTGCCATCAAAGCTGGAGGAGAGACCCAGTACTTC
d_call: -; v_call: TRBV6-4; clone_size: -; j_call: TRBJ2-7; cdr3_aa: CARDFPGTACYEQYF; cdr3_nt: TGTGCCAGAGACTTTCCCGGGACTGCTTGCTACGAGCAGTACTTC
d_call: -; v_call: TRBV30; clone_size: -; j_call: TRBJ1-1; cdr3_aa: CAWSVAETEAFF; cdr3_nt: TGTGCCTGGAGTGTAGCGGAGACTGAAGCTTTCTTT
d_call: -; v_call: TRBV2; clone_size: -; j_call: TRBJ2-2; cdr3_aa: CASRLGQVYRELFF; cdr3_nt: TGTGCCAGCAGACTGGGGCAAGTTTATCGGGAGCTGTTTTTT
d_call: TRBD1; v_call: TRBV5-1; clone_size: -; j_call: TRBJ1-2; cdr3_aa: CASSLGTGDGHGYTF; cdr3_nt: TGCGCCAGCAGCCTGGGGACAGGGGATGGGCATGGCTACACCTTC
d_call: -; v_call: TRBV28; clone_size: -; j_call: TRBJ2-2; cdr3_aa: CASSLLHSNTGELFF; cdr3_nt: TGTGCCAGCAGTTTATTACATTCGAACACCGGGGAGCTGTTTTTT
d_call: -; v_call: TRBV29-1; clone_size: once; j_call: TRBJ2-2; cdr3_aa: CSVEGVNTGELFF; cdr3_nt: TGCAGCGTCGAGGGAGTGAACACCGGGGAGCTGTTTTTT
d_call: -; v_call: TRBV19; clone_size: -; j_call: TRBJ1-1; cdr3_aa: CASSISSNTEAFF; cdr3_nt: TGTGCCAGTAGTATTAGTTCGAACACTGAAGCTTTCTTT
d_call: TRBD1; v_call: TRBV15; clone_size: -; j_call: TRBJ2-7; cdr3_aa: CATSRDLDRVTYEQYF; cdr3_nt: TGTGCCACCAGCAGAGATCTTGACAGGGTGACCTACGAGCAGTACTTC
d_call: -; v_call: TRBV12-5; clone_size: -; j_call: TRBJ1-3; cdr3_aa: CASGFGQFSGNTIYF; cdr3_nt: TGTGCTAGTGGTTTCGGACAGTTCTCTGGAAACACCATATATTTT
d_call: -; v_call: TRBV4-2; clone_size: -; j_call: TRBJ2-1; cdr3_aa: CASSQEATRSYNEQFF; cdr3_nt: TGTGCCAGCAGCCAAGAGGCAACACGATCCTACAATGAGCAGTTCTTC
d_call: -; v_call: TRBV30; clone_size: -; j_call: TRBJ1-2; cdr3_aa: CAWSVRSYGYTF; cdr3_nt: TGTGCCTGGAGTGTACGGTCCTATGGCTACACCTTC
d_call: TRBD1; v_call: TRBV29-1; clone_size: -; j_call: TRBJ2-3; cdr3_aa: CSAYSGTGLSDTQYF; cdr3_nt: TGCAGCGCCTACTCCGGGACAGGACTATCAGATACGCAGTATTTT
d_call: -; v_call: TRBV30; clone_size: once; j_call: TRBJ2-1; cdr3_aa: CAWSVWRAAYNEQFF; cdr3_nt: TGTGCCTGGAGTGTATGGCGAGCGGCCTACAATGAGCAGTTCTTC
d_call: TRBD1; v_call: TRBV19; clone_size: once; j_call: TRBJ1-2; cdr3_aa: CASSISGQNYGYTF; cdr3_nt: TGTGCCAGTAGTATCTCGGGACAGAACTATGGCTACACCTTC
d_call: -; v_call: TRBV28; clone_size: -; j_call: TRBJ1-1; cdr3_aa: CASSDRGTEAFF; cdr3_nt: TGTGCCAGCAGTGATAGGGGCACTGAAGCTTTCTTT
d_call: -; v_call: TRBV12-2; clone_size: -; j_call: TRBJ2-2; cdr3_aa: CASRGQGANTGELFF; cdr3_nt: TGTGCAAGTCGAGGACAGGGGGCGAACACCGGGGAGCTGTTTTTT
d_call: -; v_call: TRBV21-1; clone_size: -; j_call: TRBJ1-1; cdr3_aa: CASSKSGERVKTEAFF; cdr3_nt: TGTGCCAGCAGTAAGTCAGGGGAAAGGGTGAAGACTGAAGCTTTCTTT
d_call: -; v_call: TRBV6-6; clone_size: -; j_call: TRBJ1-4; cdr3_aa: CASSANRDVTEKLFF; cdr3_nt: TGTGCCAGCAGTGCAAACAGGGATGTAACTGAAAAACTGTTTTTT
d_call: -; v_call: TRBV7-2; clone_size: -; j_call: TRBJ2-2; cdr3_aa: CASSFTRSTGELFF; cdr3_nt: TGTGCCAGCAGCTTTACTAGGTCCACCGGGGAGCTGTTTTTT
d_call: TRBD1; v_call: TRBV4-1; clone_size: -; j_call: TRBJ2-5; cdr3_aa: CASSHLDPPGQYQETQYF; cdr3_nt: TGCGCCAGCAGCCATCTAGACCCTCCGGGACAGTACCAAGAGACCCAGTACTTC
d_call: -; v_call: TRBV21-1; clone_size: -; j_call: TRBJ1-1; cdr3_aa: CASSKGQGRTEAFF; cdr3_nt: TGTGCCAGCAGCAAAGGACAGGGAAGAACTGAAGCTTTCTTT
d_call: -; v_call: TRBV11-2; clone_size: -; j_call: TRBJ2-1; cdr3_aa: CASSLVYLGPPGSDEQFF; cdr3_nt: TGTGCCAGCAGCTTAGTTTACCTAGGACCACCGGGATCCGATGAGCAGTTCTTC